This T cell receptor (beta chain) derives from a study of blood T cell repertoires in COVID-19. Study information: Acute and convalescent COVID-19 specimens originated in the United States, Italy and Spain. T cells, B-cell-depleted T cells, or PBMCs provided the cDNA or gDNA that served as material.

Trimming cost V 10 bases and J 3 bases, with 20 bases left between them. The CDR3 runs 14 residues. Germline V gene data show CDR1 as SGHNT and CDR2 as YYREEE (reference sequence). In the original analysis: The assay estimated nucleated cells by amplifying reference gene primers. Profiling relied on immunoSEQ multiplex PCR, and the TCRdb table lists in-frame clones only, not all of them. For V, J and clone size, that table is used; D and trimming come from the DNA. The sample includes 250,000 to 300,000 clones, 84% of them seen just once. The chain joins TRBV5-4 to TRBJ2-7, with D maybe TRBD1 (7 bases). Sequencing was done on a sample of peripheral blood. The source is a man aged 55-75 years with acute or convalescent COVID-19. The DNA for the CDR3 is TGTGCCTGGGGATCGGGGGACAGCCTCTACGAGCAGTACTTC. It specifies CAWGSGDSLYEQYF.